This T cell receptor (beta chain) was documented in a study of blood T cells in healthy people across ages. On the study more broadly: Capture via template switching afforded approximately one barcoded beta molecule per two T cells. Broader study findings: Using unsorted PBMCs precluded a conclusive naive versus antigen-experienced comparison.

CDR3 length: 16 residues. V lost 8 bases and J lost 6, with 23 bases in between. CDR1 is MNHEY, CDR2 SVGEGT, per germline. Sample-barcoded 5' priming and a J-beta primer mix drove a second PCR of about 7 to 11 cycles. MiXCR, applied by TCRdb to the 5' RACE reads, yields one record per CDR3 protein. Of roughly 800,000 distinct CDR3 sequences in the sample, 55% to 75% are singletons; the top ten hold 20% to 25%. Per-sample PBMC isolation yielded at least 7 million cells. This clonotype was detected a few times. Antigen: not known. The chain carries TRBV6-2 or TRBV6-3 and TRBJ2-1, with D possibly TRBD1 on 7 matching bases. The sample comprised blood. This TCR derives from a man aged 25 to 40 in good health. CDR3 nucleotide sequence: TGTGCCAGCGTATCTTACGGGGTTCAGGGGGGCAATGAGCAGTTCTTC. This gives the protein CASVSYGVQGGNEQFF.